The clone carrying this T cell receptor beta chain has more than one count but fewer than ten. It was version v3.0 of the immunoSEQ assay that was run at survey level. Generated by immunoSEQ multiplex PCR, the TCRdb table keeps only in-frame clones and is missing some. The sample records tens of thousands of clones, around 79% being singletons. These data are taken from a study of long-term antiretroviral therapy in people with HIV. Cryopreserved PBMC samples of roughly 0.9-10 million cells were used for DNA extraction. The germline CDR1 and CDR2 sequences are SGHVS and FNYEAQ. The V end was cut by 1 base, the J end by 3 bases, with 10 bases between. This CDR3 comprises 14 residues.

The gene calls are TRBV7-6 and TRBJ2-7; D gene uncertain. Sample: unsorted PBMCs, taken 0.3 years after starting antiretroviral therapy. This sequence was found in a man aged 50 or older with HIV. In DNA, the CDR3 is TGTGCCAGCAGCTTAGTGGTTTCCGGCTACGAGCAGTACTTC. It translates to CASSLVVSGYEQYF.